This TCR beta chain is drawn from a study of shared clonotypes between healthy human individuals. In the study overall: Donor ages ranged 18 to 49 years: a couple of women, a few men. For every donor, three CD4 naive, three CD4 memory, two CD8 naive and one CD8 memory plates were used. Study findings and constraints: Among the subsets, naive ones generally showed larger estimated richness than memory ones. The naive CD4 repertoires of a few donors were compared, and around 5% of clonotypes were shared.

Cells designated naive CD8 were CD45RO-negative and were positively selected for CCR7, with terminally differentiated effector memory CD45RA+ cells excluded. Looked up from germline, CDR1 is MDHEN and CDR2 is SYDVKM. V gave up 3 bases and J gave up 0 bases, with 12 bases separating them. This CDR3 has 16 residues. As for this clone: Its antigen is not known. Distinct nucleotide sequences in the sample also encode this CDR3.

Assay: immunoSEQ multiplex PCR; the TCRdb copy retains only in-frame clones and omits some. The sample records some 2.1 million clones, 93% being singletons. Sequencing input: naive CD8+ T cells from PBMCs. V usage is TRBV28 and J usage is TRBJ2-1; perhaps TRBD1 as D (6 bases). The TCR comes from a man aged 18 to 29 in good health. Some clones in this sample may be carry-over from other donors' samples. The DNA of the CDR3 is TGTGCCAGCAGTTTCCTCAGGGGCAGCTCCTACAATGAGCAGTTCTTC. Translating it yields CASSFLRGSSYNEQFF.